This TCR beta chain was identified in a study of blood T cell repertoires in COVID-19. The CDR3 length is 15 residues. CDR1 and CDR2 (germline): KGHDR, SFDVKD. Deletions cut 2 bases from V and 4 bases from J, with 13 bases between. This table comes from immunoSEQ multiplex PCR, and its TCRdb copy is limited to in-frame clones, with some not included. There are over 90,000 clones in the sample; approximately 86% occur only once, and under 3% lies in the top ten. The sample consisted of peripheral blood. The TCR comes from a man aged 50-59 years with active or convalescent COVID-19. This chain connects TRBV24-1 to TRBJ1-2, with D uncertain. CDR3 DNA: TGTGCCACCAGTGATTCCCCGGCCGGCGGCTATGGCTACACCTTC. Encoded protein: CATSDSPAGGYGYTF.